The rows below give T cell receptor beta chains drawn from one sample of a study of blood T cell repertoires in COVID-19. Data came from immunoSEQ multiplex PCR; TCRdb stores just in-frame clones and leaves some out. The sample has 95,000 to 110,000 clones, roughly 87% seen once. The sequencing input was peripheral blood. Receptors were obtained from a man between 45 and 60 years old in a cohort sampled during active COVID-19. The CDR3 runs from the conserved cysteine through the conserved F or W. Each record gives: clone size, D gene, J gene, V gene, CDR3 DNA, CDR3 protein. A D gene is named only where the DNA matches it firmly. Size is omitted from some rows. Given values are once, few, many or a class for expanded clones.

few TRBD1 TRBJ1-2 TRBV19 TGTGCCAGTAGTATCTTACAGGGGGCCGATGGCTACACCTTC CASSILQGADGYTF
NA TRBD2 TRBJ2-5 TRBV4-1 TGCGCCAGCAGCCCCCGCGTAGCGGGTCACCAAGAGACCCAGTACTTC CASSPRVAGHQETQYF
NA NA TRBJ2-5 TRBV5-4 TGTGCCAGCAGCTTGCCCTCCAGGGAGACCCAGTACTTC CASSLPSRETQYF
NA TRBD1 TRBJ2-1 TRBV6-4 TGTGCCAGCAGTCGACAGGGGAGCTCCTACAATGAGCAGTTCTTC CASSRQGSSYNEQFF
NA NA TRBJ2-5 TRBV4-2 TGTGCCAGCAGCCAAGCGGCCGGGGAAGAGACCCAGTACTTC CASSQAAGEETQYF
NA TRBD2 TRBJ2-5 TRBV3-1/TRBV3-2 TGTGCCAGCAGCCACACTAGCGGGGGAGGCCAGGAGACCCAGTACTTC CASSHTSGGGQETQYF
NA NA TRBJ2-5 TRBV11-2 TGTGCCAGCAGCTGGGGCTTAGAGACCCAGTACTTC CASSWGLETQYF
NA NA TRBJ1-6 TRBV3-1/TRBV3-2 TGTGCCAGCAGCCCCTCGGGGGGGGTGTGGTCACCCCTCCACTTT CASSPSGGVWSPLHF
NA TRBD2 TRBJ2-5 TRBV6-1 TGTGCCAGCAGTGAAAGGAGCGGGGGGGTAGTGTTGCAAGAGACCCAGTACTTC CASSERSGGVVLQETQYF
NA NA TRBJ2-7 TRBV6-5 TGTGCCAGCACCCCGAGGGGGTCGAGCTACGAGCAGTACTTC CASTPRGSSYEQYF
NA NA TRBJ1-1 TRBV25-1 TGTGCCAGCAGTGAATTCGCAGGGTGGGGGAACACTGAAGCTTTCTTT CASSEFAGWGNTEAFF
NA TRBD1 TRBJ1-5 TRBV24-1 TGTGCCACCAGTGATACACAGGGGGCCGGCCAGCCCCGGCATTTT CATSDTQGAGQPRHF
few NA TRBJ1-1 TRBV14 TGTGCCAGCAGCCCCTTTGTGGGAGGTGAAGCTTTCTTT CASSPFVGGEAFF
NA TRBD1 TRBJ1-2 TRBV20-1 TGCAGTGCTAGTGATGGACAGGGGTATGGCTACACCTTC CSASDGQGYGYTF
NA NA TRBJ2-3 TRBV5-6 TGTGCCAGCAGGTACAGGGTAATAGTATCATTGGATACGCAGTATTTT CASRYRVIVSLDTQYF
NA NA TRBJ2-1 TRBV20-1 TGCAGTGCCCCTCGACTAAATGAGCAGTTCTTC CSAPRLNEQFF
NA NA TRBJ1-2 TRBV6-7 TGTGCCAGCAGTTACTCGCCGGACACAAACTATGGCTACACCTTC CASSYSPDTNYGYTF